This entry lists 9 T cell receptor beta chains sequenced from one sample in a study of blood T cell repertoires in COVID-19. Profiled with immunoSEQ multiplex PCR; TCRdb holds only in-frame clones, not every one. Of approximately 150,000 clones listed, approximately 88% are singletons. Material: peripheral blood. These receptors came from a human donor in a cohort sampled during active COVID-19.

The J gene is TRBJ2-7, the V gene TRBV7-2; 8 bases line up with TRBD1. V gave up 2 bases and J gave up 3 bases; unmatched junction bases: 9. This CDR3 has 16 residues. CDR1 and CDR2 from the germline V gene are SGHTA and FQGNSA. CDR3 nucleotides: TGTGCCAGCAGCTTATCAGGGGGACAGGCCCTCTACGAGCAGTACTTC. Translating it yields CASSLSGGQALYEQYF.

CDR3 sequence reads: CASALGQGSPYEQYF. For the CDR3, the DNA is TGCGCCAGCGCTCTTGGACAGGGGAGTCCTTACGAGCAGTACTTC. This chain uses TRBV4-1 with TRBJ2-7; 9 bases agree with TRBD1. Germline values: CDR1 MGHRA, CDR2 YSYEKL. V shed 8 bases and J 4 bases; nucleotides not matched to a gene: 12. The CDR3 has 15 amino acids.

The gene calls are TRBV10-1 and TRBJ1-6; 10 nucleotides match TRBD1. V was clipped by 10 bases and J by 5 bases; unmatched bases: 17. The V gene's germline CDR1 is WNHNN and CDR2 SYGVQD (reference sequence). This CDR3 comprises 18 residues. In DNA form, the CDR3 reads TGCGCCACCGCCTCCGGCGGATCAGACAGGGGGCATAATTCACCCCTCCACTTT. This codes for CATASGGSDRGHNSPLHF.

V and J are TRBV24-1 and TRBJ2-3, with D perhaps TRBD1 (6 bases). This CDR3 has 17 residues. Trimming took 2 bases from V and 0 from J, leaving 14 bases between them. Per germline, CDR1 KGHDR and CDR2 SFDVKD. The CDR3 sequence: CATSDSTGQSSTDTQYF. The CDR3 bases are TGTGCCACCAGTGATTCGACCGGACAGTCTAGCACAGATACGCAGTATTTT.

The genes are TRBV6-5 and TRBJ2-6; weak D call: TRBD1 (6 bases). V was shortened by 8 bases and J by 0 bases, with 8 bases between the two germline ends. The CDR3 has 14 amino acids. Per germline, CDR1 MNHEY and CDR2 SVGAGI. The CDR3 loop is CASGGGSGANVLTF. In DNA, the CDR3 is TGTGCCAGCGGGGGCGGCTCTGGGGCCAACGTCCTGACTTTC.

The CDR3 DNA reads TGTGCCAGCAGTCGACAGGGGCAGAGTAATGAAAAACTGTTTTTT. Protein: CASSRQGQSNEKLFF. The chain has TRBV5-4 and TRBJ1-4, with 8 bases fitting TRBD1. The germline CDR1 and CDR2 sequences are SGHNT and YYREEE (reference sequence). V dropped 5 bases and J dropped 4; count of bases not matched to a gene: 7. This CDR3 region has 15 residues.

The rearrangement joins TRBV7-6 to TRBJ1-2, with 10 bases matching TRBD1. Germline values: CDR1 SGHVS, CDR2 FNYEAQ. CDR3 size: 15 residues. Trimming removed 1 base from V and 7 bases from J; junction bases left unmatched: 6. CDR3 bases: TGTGCCAGCAGCTTAGAAGAGACAGGGGGCGGTGGCTACACCTTC. It specifies CASSLEETGGGGYTF.

This clone was seen more than once but under ten times. The chain recombines TRBV27 with TRBJ2-5; 7 nucleotides match TRBD2. Trimming cost V 6 bases and J 2 bases; bases outside gene matches: 21. This CDR3 has 19 amino acids. Germline assignment: CDR1 MNHEY and CDR2 SMNVEV (reference sequence). This chain's CDR3 is CASRLHGTTLTRGQETQYF. Here the CDR3 DNA reads TGTGCCAGCAGGCTGCATGGGACTACCCTGACTAGGGGACAAGAGACCCAGTACTTC.

V usage is TRBV14 and J usage is TRBJ2-1; maybe TRBD2 (5 bases). V lost 1 base and J 2 bases, leaving 9 bases between the germline ends. Germline V lookup: CDR1 SGHDN, CDR2 FVKESK. The CDR3 contains 15 residues. In DNA form, the CDR3 reads TGTGCCAGCAGCCAAGTCCCGCGGGCCTACAATGAGCAGTTCTTC. It encodes CASSQVPRAYNEQFF.